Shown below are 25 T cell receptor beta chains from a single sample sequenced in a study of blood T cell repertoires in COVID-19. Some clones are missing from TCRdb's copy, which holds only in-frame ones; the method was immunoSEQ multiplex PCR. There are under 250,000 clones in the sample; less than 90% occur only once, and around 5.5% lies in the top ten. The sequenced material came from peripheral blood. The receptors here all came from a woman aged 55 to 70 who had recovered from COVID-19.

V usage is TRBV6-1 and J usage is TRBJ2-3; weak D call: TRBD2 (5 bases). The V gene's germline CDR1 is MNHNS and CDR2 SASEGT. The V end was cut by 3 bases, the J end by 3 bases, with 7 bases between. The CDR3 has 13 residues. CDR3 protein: CASSERVTDTQYF. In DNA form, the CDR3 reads TGTGCCAGCAGTGAGAGGGTAACAGATACGCAGTATTTT.

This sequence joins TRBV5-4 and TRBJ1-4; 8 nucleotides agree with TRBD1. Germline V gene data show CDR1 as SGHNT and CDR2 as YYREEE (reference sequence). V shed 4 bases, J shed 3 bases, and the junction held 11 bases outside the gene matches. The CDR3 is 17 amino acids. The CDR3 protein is CASSLQASTGANEKLFF. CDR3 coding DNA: TGTGCCAGCAGCCTGCAAGCCTCGACAGGGGCTAATGAAAAACTGTTTTTT.

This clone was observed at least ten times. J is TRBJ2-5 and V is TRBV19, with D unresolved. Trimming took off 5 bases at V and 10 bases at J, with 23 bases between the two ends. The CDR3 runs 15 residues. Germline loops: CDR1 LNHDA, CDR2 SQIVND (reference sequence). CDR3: CASSPPDRSLTGQYF. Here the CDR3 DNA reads TGTGCCAGTAGTCCTCCGGATCGCTCTTTGACGGGCCAGTACTTC.

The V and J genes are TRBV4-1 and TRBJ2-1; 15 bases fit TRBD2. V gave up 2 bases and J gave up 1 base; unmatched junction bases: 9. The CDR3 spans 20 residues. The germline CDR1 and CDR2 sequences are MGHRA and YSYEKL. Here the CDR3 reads CASSQPGLAGGQPSYNEQFF. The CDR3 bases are TGCGCCAGCAGCCAACCCGGACTAGCGGGGGGGCAACCGTCCTACAATGAGCAGTTCTTC.

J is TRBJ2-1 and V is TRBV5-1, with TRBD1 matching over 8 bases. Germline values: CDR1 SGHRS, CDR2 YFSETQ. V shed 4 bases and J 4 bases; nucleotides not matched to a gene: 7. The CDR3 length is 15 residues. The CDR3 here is CASSPTGAPYNEQFF. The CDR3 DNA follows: TGCGCCAGCAGCCCGACAGGGGCCCCTTACAATGAGCAGTTCTTC.

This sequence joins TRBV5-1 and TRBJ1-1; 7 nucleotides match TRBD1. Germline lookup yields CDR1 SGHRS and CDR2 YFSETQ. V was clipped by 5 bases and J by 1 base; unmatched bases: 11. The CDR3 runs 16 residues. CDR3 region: CASSKKQGLGNTEAFF. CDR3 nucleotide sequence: TGCGCCAGCAGTAAAAAACAGGGGCTCGGGAACACTGAAGCTTTCTTT.

CDR3 region: CASSLALRGGYNEQFF. CDR3 sequence (DNA): TGCGCCAGCAGCTTGGCGTTGCGGGGGGGTTACAATGAGCAGTTCTTC. The V gene is TRBV5-1, the J gene TRBJ2-1; 9 bases fit TRBD2. Germline CDR1 reads SGHRS; CDR2 reads YFSETQ. With 0 bases clipped from V and 4 bases from J, the junction kept 5 bases outside the gene matches. The CDR3 contains 16 residues.

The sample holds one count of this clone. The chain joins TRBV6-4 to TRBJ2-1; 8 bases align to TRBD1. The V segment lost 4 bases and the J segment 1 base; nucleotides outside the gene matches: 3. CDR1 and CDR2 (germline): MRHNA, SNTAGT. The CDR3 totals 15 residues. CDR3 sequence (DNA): TGTGCCAGCAGTGCCCGGACAGGGTCCTACAATGAGCAGTTCTTC. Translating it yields CASSARTGSYNEQFF.

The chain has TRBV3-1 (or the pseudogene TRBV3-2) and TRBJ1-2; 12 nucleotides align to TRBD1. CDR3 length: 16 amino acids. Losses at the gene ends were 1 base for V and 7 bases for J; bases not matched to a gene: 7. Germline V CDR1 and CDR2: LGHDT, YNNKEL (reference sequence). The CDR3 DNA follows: TGTGCCAGCAGCCAAGGGGGGACAGGGGGCGTAGGTGGCTACACCTTC. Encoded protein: CASSQGGTGGVGGYTF.

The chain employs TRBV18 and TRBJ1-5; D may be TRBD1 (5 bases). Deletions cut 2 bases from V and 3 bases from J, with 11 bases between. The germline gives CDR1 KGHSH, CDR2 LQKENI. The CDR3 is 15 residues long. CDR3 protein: CASSPSQGNNQPQHF. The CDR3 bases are TGTGCCAGCTCACCATCTCAGGGTAACAATCAGCCCCAGCATTTT.

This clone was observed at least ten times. CDR3 sequence reads: CASSPEPLPRYNQPQHF. The CDR3 coding sequence is TGTGCCAGCTCACCAGAACCCCTCCCGAGGTACAATCAGCCCCAGCATTTT. This chain connects TRBV18 to TRBJ1-5, with D hard to call. The CDR3 has 17 amino acids. Germline CDR1 is KGHSH and CDR2 is LQKENI. The V gene lost 2 bases and the J gene lost 3 bases, with 17 bases spanning the gap.

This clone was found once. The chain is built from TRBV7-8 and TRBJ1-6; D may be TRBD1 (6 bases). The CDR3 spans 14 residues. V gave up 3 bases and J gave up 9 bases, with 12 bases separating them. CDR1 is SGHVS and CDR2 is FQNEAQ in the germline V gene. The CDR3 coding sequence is TGTGCCAGCAGCTTCCGGCAGGGGAGTTCACCCCTCCACTTT. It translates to CASSFRQGSSPLHF. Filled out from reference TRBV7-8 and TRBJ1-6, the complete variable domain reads GAGVSQSPRYKVAKRGQDVALRCDPISGHVSLFWYQQALGQGPEFLTYFQNEAQLDKSGLPSDRFFAERPEGSVSTLKIQRTQQEDSAVYLCASSFRQGSSPLHFGNGTRLTVT.

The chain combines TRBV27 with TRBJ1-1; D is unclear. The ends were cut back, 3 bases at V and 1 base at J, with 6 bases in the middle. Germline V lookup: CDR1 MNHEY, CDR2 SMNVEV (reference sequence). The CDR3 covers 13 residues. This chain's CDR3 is CASSFYRNTEAFF. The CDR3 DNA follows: TGTGCCAGCAGTTTTTACAGGAACACTGAAGCTTTCTTT.

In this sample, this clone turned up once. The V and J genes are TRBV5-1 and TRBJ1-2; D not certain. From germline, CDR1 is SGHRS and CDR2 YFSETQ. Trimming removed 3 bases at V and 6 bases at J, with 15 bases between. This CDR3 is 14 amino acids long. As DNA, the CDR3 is TGCGCCAGCAGCTGGAAGGGCGGGGATGATGGCTACACCTTC. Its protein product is CASSWKGGDDGYTF.

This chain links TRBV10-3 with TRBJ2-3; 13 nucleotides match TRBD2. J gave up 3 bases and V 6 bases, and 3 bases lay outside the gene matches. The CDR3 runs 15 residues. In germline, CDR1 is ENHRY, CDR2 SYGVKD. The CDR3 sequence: CAISRTSGGTDTQYF. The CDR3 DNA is TGTGCCATCAGCCGGACTAGCGGGGGTACAGATACGCAGTATTTT.

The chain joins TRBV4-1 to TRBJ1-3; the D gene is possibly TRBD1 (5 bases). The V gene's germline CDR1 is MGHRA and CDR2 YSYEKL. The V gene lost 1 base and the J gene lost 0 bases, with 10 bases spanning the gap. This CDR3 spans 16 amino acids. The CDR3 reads CASSQVGDSSGNTIYF. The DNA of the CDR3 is TGCGCCAGCAGCCAAGTGGGTGACAGCTCTGGAAACACCATATATTTT.

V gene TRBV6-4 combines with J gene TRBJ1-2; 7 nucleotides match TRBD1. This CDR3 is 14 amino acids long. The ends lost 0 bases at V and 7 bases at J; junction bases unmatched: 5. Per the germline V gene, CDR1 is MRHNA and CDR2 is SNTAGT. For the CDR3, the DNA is TGTGCCAGCAGTGACTCGACAGGGTACGGTGGCTACACCTTC. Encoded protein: CASSDSTGYGGYTF.

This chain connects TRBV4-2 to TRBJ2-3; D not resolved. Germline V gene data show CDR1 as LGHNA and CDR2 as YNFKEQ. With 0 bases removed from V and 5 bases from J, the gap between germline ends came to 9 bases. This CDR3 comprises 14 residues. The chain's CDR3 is CASSQESVRDTQYF. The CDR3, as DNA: TGTGCCAGCAGCCAAGAATCGGTTAGAGATACGCAGTATTTT.

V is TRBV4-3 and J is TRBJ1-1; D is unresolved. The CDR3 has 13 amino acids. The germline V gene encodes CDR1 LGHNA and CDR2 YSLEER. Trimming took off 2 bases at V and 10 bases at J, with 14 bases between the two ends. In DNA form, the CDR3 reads TGCGCCAGCAGCCAATCGCTTAGTGTTGGAGCTTTCTTT. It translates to CASSQSLSVGAFF.

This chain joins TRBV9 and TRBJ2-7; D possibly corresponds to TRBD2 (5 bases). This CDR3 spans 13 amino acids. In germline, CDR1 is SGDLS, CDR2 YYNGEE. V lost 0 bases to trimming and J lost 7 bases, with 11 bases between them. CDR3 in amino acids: CASSVEGATEQYF. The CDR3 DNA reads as TGTGCCAGCAGCGTAGAGGGAGCTACTGAGCAGTACTTC. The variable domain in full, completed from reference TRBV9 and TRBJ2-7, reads DSGVTQTPKHLITATGQRVTLRCSPRSGDLSVYWYQQSLDQGLQFLIQYYNGEERAKGNILERFSAQQFPDLHSELNLSSLELGDSALYFCASSVEGATEQYFGPGTRLTVT.

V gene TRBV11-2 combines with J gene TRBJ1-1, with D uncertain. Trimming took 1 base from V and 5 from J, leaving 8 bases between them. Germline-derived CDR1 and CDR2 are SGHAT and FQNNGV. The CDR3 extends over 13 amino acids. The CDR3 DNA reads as TGTGCCAGCAGCTTAGGGAGGAGGACTGAAGCTTTCTTT. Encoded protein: CASSLGRRTEAFF.

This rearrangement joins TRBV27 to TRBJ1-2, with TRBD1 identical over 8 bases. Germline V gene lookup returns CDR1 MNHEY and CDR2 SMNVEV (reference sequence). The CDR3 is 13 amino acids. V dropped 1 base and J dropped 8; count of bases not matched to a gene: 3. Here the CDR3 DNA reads TGTGCCAGCAGTTTATACAGGGGGGACGGCTACACCTTC. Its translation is CASSLYRGDGYTF.

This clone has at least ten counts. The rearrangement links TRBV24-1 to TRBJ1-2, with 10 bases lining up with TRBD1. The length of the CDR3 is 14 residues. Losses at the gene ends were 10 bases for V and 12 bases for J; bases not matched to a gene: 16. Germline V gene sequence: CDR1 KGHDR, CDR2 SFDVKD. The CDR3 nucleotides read TGTGCCACATATTCTCCGGGACAGGGGTTTAAACACACCTTC. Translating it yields CATYSPGQGFKHTF.

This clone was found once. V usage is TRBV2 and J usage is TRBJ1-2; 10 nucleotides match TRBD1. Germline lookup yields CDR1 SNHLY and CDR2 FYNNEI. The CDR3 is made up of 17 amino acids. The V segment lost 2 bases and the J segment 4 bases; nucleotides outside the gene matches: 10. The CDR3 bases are TGTGCCAGCAGTGAATTCAGCCCCGGACAGGGGGTCTATGGCTACACCTTC. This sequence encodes CASSEFSPGQGVYGYTF.

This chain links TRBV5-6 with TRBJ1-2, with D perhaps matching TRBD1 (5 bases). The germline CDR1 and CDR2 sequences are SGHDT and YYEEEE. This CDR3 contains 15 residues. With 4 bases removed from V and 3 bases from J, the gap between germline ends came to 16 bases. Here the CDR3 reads CASSPGPRADYGYTF. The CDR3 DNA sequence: TGTGCCAGCAGCCCCGGCCCCAGGGCCGACTATGGCTACACCTTC.